The rows below give T cell receptor beta chains drawn from one sample of a study of PD-L1 blockade in urothelial cancer. Produced via immunoSEQ multiplex PCR; TCRdb's table is partial and in-frame only. Of tens of thousands of clones in the sample, over 75% were seen once. Material: PBMCs, obtained around atezolizumab (anti-PD-L1) treatment. These receptors came from a man aged 70 or older with urothelial cancer. The CDR3 runs from the conserved cysteine through the conserved F or W. A D gene is named only where the DNA matches it firmly. Clone size, where shown, is once, few, many, or a class for clones that have expanded.

J gene,D gene,V gene,clone size,CDR3 DNA,CDR3 protein
TRBJ1-1,.,TRBV5-1,.,TGCGCCAGCAGCTTGGAGATCGGGACACCGGCTTTCTTT,CASSLEIGTPAFF
TRBJ2-1,.,TRBV18,.,TGTGCCAGCTCACCAGGGAGGTTAACTAACAATGAGCAGTTCTTC,CASSPGRLTNNEQFF
TRBJ2-1,TRBD2,TRBV9,.,TGTGCCAGTGGTGGGAGCGGGGGTTACAATGAGCAGTTCTTC,CASGGSGGYNEQFF
TRBJ1-1,.,TRBV28,.,TGTGCCAGCAGTTCGGGGGGAGGGCCTGAAGCTTTCTTT,CASSSGGGPEAFF
TRBJ1-5,.,TRBV25-1,.,TGTGCCAGCAGTGAATCTGGGCTTGGCAATCAGCCCCAGCATTTT,CASSESGLGNQPQHF
TRBJ1-4,.,TRBV19,.,TGTGCCAGTAGTATTGGGGCTCTTGCAACTAATGAAAAACTGTTTTTT,CASSIGALATNEKLFF
TRBJ2-1,TRBD2,TRBV14,.,TGTGCCAGCAGCCGGACTAGCGGGGCCTACAATGAGCAGTTCTTC,CASSRTSGAYNEQFF
TRBJ2-3,.,TRBV5-1,.,TGCGCCAGCAGCCCTAAGTCTGGCACAGATACGCAGTATTTT,CASSPKSGTDTQYF
TRBJ2-2,.,TRBV9,.,TGTGCCAGCAGCGTAGCGGAGAGGACCGGGGAGCTGTTTTTT,CASSVAERTGELFF
TRBJ2-6,TRBD1,TRBV2,.,TGTGCCAGCAGTGCACTACAGGGGGCAGTCTCTGGGGCCAACGTCCTGACTTTC,CASSALQGAVSGANVLTF
TRBJ2-2,TRBD1,TRBV28,.,TGTGCCAGCGGCGACAGGGCGAAGACCGGGGAGCTGTTTTTT,CASGDRAKTGELFF
TRBJ2-7,TRBD1,TRBV5-1,.,TGCGCCAGCAGCCCCGGGACAGCCTACGAGCAGTACTTC,CASSPGTAYEQYF
TRBJ2-5,.,TRBV5-1,.,TGCGCCAGCAGCTCCTCTAGCTCCGAGACCCAGTACTTC,CASSSSSSETQYF
TRBJ2-5,.,TRBV19,.,TGTGCCAGTAGTGTCAACAGGGTGGAGACCCAGTACTTC,CASSVNRVETQYF
TRBJ1-1,TRBD1,TRBV18,.,TGTGCCAGCTCAAAATCCAGGGGGATGAACACTGAAGCTTTCTTT,CASSKSRGMNTEAFF
TRBJ2-7,.,TRBV6-8,.,TGTGCCAGCTACGAACGGGTACACGAGCAGTACTTC,CASYERVHEQYF
TRBJ2-5,TRBD2,TRBV4-1,.,TGCGCCAGCAGCCAAGATTATCGAGCGGGAGGGTGGGGAGAGACCCAGTACTTC,CASSQDYRAGGWGETQYF
TRBJ1-5,TRBD1,TRBV19,.,TGTGCCAGTAGGAGGACAGGGGGCGATAGCAATCAGCCCCAGCATTTT,CASRRTGGDSNQPQHF
TRBJ2-5,TRBD2,TRBV10-3,.,TGTGCCATCAGTGAGTCCCGGGGGGGCAAAGAGACCCAGTACTTC,CAISESRGGKETQYF
TRBJ2-7,.,TRBV7-8,.,TGTGCCAGCTCATCGGACAGTCCGTTCTACGAGCAGTACTTC,CASSSDSPFYEQYF
TRBJ2-3,TRBD2,TRBV2,.,TGTGCCAGCAGTCCGGGACTAGCGGGAGACAGATACGCGTATTTT,CASSPGLAGDRYAYF
TRBJ2-1,.,TRBV7-9,.,TGTGCCAGCAGCGCTCGACAGGACCATGAGCAGTTCTTC,CASSARQDHEQFF
TRBJ2-5,TRBD2,TRBV29-1,.,TGCAGCGTCCACGTGGGAGGCGGGAGAAAAGAGACCCAGTACTTC,CSVHVGGGRKETQYF
TRBJ1-1,.,TRBV5-1,.,TGCGCCAGCAGCCAATTAGGAGAAAACACTGAAGCTTTCTTT,CASSQLGENTEAFF
TRBJ1-2,.,TRBV6-5,.,TGTGCCAGCAGTTACTCGCCACGGGTGATGAGCTATGGCTACACCTTC,CASSYSPRVMSYGYTF
TRBJ1-5,.,TRBV27,few,TGTGCCAGCAGTTTGCGGGGAGGGGGGCCCCAGCATTTT,CASSLRGGGPQHF
TRBJ2-3,.,TRBV28,.,TGTGCCAGCAGTTCTACTAGAGACGCGTATTTT,CASSSTRDAYF
TRBJ1-3,TRBD1,TRBV6-1,.,TGTGCCAGCAGGAGTACAGGGGCGCCTGGAAACACCATATATTTT,CASRSTGAPGNTIYF
TRBJ1-1,.,TRBV19,.,TGTGCCAGTAGTATAGTTAGGAGGGGATCCACTGAAGCTTTCTTT,CASSIVRRGSTEAFF
TRBJ1-5,.,TRBV19,.,TGTGCCAGTAGTATAGGGCAGGGGAATAGCAATCAGCCCCAGCATTTT,CASSIGQGNSNQPQHF
TRBJ2-7,TRBD1,TRBV6-5,.,TGTGCCAGCAGCCGCAACCGGGACAGGGGTTACGAGCAGTACTTC,CASSRNRDRGYEQYF
TRBJ2-6,TRBD1,TRBV28,.,TGTGCCAGCAATAGATTACAGGGGGCGCTTACTGGGGCCAACGTCCTGACTTTC,CASNRLQGALTGANVLTF
TRBJ2-1,.,TRBV12-2,.,TGTGCAAGTCGCCCCGGCCCTAGCGGGAGGGCCATCCACAATGAGCAGTTCTTC,CASRPGPSGRAIHNEQFF
TRBJ2-5,TRBD2,TRBV9,once,TGTGCCAGCAGCGTAGAGCCGGGGGGATTGGGGGAGACCCAGTACTTC,CASSVEPGGLGETQYF
TRBJ2-1,TRBD2,TRBV6-1,.,TGTGCCAGCCTCGGACTAGCGGGAATACACAATGAGCAGTTCTTC,CASLGLAGIHNEQFF
TRBJ1-2,.,TRBV6-5,.,TGTGCCAGCAGTTACTCAGGTCGGGGAGGCGGCTATGGCTACACCTTC,CASSYSGRGGGYGYTF
TRBJ2-7,.,TRBV7-9,.,TGTGCCAGCAGCCCAACAGGGACCTACGAGCAGTACTTC,CASSPTGTYEQYF
TRBJ2-1,TRBD2,TRBV9,.,TGTGCCAGCAGCTACTTAGCGGGAGGAAAGAATGAGCAGTTCTTC,CASSYLAGGKNEQFF
TRBJ1-5,.,TRBV5-4,.,TGTGCCAGCAGCTTGAACGGGGGTAGCAATCAGCCCCAGCATTTT,CASSLNGGSNQPQHF
TRBJ2-3,TRBD2,TRBV6-4,.,TGTGCCAGCAGTCGACTAGCGGGAGAAACAGATACGCAGTATTTT,CASSRLAGETDTQYF
TRBJ2-2,.,TRBV7-9,.,TGTGCCAGCAGCTTAGCGAGGACAGTCACCGGGGAGCTGTTTTTT,CASSLARTVTGELFF
TRBJ1-5,.,TRBV2,few,TGTGCCAGCAGTGAAGGTTCAATTAATCAGCCCCAGCATTTT,CASSEGSINQPQHF
TRBJ2-1,.,TRBV7-2,once,TGTGCCAGCAGCTTCGATGGACAGCTATACAATGAGCAGTTCTTC,CASSFDGQLYNEQFF